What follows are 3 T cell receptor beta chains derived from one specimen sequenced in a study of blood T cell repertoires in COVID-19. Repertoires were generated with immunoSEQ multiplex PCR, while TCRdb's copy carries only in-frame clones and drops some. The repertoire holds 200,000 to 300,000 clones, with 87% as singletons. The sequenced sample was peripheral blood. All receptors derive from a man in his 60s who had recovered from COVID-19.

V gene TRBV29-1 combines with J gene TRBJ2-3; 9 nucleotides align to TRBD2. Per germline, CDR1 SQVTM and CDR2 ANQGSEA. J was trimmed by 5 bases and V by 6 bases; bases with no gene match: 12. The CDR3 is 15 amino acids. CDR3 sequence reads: CSVYLSGGLRDTQYF. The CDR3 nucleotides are TGCAGCGTCTACCTTAGCGGGGGCCTCAGAGATACGCAGTATTTT.

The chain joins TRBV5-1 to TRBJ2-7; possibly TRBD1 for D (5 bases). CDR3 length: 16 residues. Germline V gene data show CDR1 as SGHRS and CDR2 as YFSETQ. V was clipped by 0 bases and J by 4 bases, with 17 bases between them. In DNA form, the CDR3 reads TGCGCCAGCAGCTTGGTGCCGCCCGCTACAGGATACGAGCAGTACTTC. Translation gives CASSLVPPATGYEQYF.

Written as DNA, the CDR3 is TGTGCCAGCAGCGTAGGCCCACAGGGGCTGGGAGAGACCCAGTACTTC. Encoded protein: CASSVGPQGLGETQYF. This chain uses TRBV9 with TRBJ2-5; 7 bases align to TRBD1. The CDR3 consists of 16 residues. Losses at the gene ends were 0 bases for V and 4 bases for J; bases not matched to a gene: 9. Germline CDR1 reads SGDLS; CDR2 reads YYNGEE.